The 4 T cell receptor beta chains in this list originate from one sample, sequenced in a study of blood T cell repertoires in COVID-19. Generated by immunoSEQ multiplex PCR, the TCRdb table keeps only in-frame clones and is missing some. The sample consists of over 130,000 clones, 65% to 90% of them appearing once. The specimen sequenced was peripheral blood. Source of these receptors: a man in his fifties with acute or convalescent COVID-19.

As to this clone: An end of the junction differs from the germline gene, which may be a read error. This CDR3 is also generated by other DNA sequences in the sample. V is TRBV7-3 and J is TRBJ2-1; 7 nucleotides match TRBD2. This CDR3 contains 13 residues. Germline assignment: CDR1 SGHTA and CDR2 FQGTGA. CDR3 nucleotide sequence: TGTGCCAGTAGCTTCGGGACTAACAATGAGCAGTTCTTC. Its protein is CASSFGTNNEQFF. The whole variable domain, filled in from reference TRBV7-3 and TRBJ2-1, reads GAGVSQTPSNKVTEKGKYVELRCDPISGHTALYWYRQSLGQGPEFLIYFQGTGAADDSGLPNDRFFAVRPEGSVSTLKIQRTERGDSAVYLCASSFGTNNEQFFGPGTRLTVL.

This clone has more than one count but fewer than ten. The chain combines TRBV2 with TRBJ2-1; 7 bases are shared with TRBD1. Trimming removed 6 bases from V and 6 bases from J; junction bases left unmatched: 5. This CDR3 comprises 13 residues. Germline V gene lookup returns CDR1 SNHLY and CDR2 FYNNEI. CDR3 amino acids: CASRSEGANEQFF. DNA for the CDR3: TGTGCCAGCAGGTCCGAGGGGGCCAATGAGCAGTTCTTC.

This clone has only one observation. Here the CDR3 reads CASSPPWTRGNIQYF. The CDR3 region has the DNA TGTGCCAGCAGTCCTCCCTGGACTAGAGGAAACATTCAGTACTTC. V is TRBV28 and J is TRBJ2-4; 7 bases are shared with TRBD2. The CDR3 has 15 amino acids. Germline V CDR1 and CDR2: MDHEN, SYDVKM. V gave up 5 bases and J gave up 6 bases; unmatched junction bases: 10.

The chain is built from TRBV7-9 and TRBJ1-2; D is perhaps TRBD1 (5 bases). The CDR3 is 13 amino acids. Trimming shortened V by 11 bases and J by 5 bases, and 18 bases separated the two germline ends. CDR1 and CDR2 (germline): SEHNR, FQNEAQ (reference sequence). This CDR3 reads CAGSRGERYGYTF. CDR3 in DNA: TGTGCCGGAAGTCGGGGGGAGAGGTATGGCTACACCTTC.